The 9 T cell receptor beta chains below come from one sample, sequenced in a study of cytomegalovirus exposure and HLA in healthy donors. PCR employed 60 Vbeta and 13 Jbeta primers. TCRdb's table, derived via immunoSEQ multiplex PCR, lists solely in-frame clones and lacks some. This table has 150,000 to 200,000 clones, less than 85% appearing once. Sequenced sample: PBMCs. These receptors originate from a girl aged 5-17 years in good health and CMV-seropositive.

This sequence joins TRBV7-2 and TRBJ1-1; unclear D gene. Germline CDR1 is SGHTA and CDR2 is FQGNSA. The CDR3 length is 12 residues. V was clipped by 1 base and J by 8 bases, with 8 bases between them. The CDR3: CASSLEVGEAFF. CDR3 DNA sequence: TGTGCCAGCAGCTTAGAAGTCGGGGAAGCTTTCTTT.

CDR3 region: CASSRTRDKGNTIYF. In DNA, the CDR3 is TGTGCCAGTAGTAGAACCCGGGACAAAGGAAACACCATATATTTT. This chain joins TRBV19 and TRBJ1-3, with D maybe TRBD1 (6 bases). The CDR3 loop spans 15 amino acids. V was shortened by 4 bases and J by 4 bases, with 14 bases between the two germline ends. Germline V gene lookup returns CDR1 LNHDA and CDR2 SQIVND (reference sequence). The full variable domain, its missing parts supplied by reference TRBV19 and TRBJ1-3, is DGGITQSPKYLFRKEGQNVTLSCEQNLNHDAMYWYRQDPGQGLRLIYYSQIVNDFQKGDIAEGYSVSREKKESFPLTVTSAQKNPTAFYLCASSRTRDKGNTIYFGEGSWLTVV.

V usage is TRBV5-4 and J usage is TRBJ1-1; 7 nucleotides line up with TRBD1. Unmatched junction bases numbered 4, after V lost 4 bases and J lost 1 base. The CDR3 is 14 residues long. From germline, CDR1 is SGHNT and CDR2 YYREEE (reference sequence). This CDR3 is CASSRQGPNTEAFF. The CDR3 DNA reads TGTGCCAGCAGCCGACAGGGCCCGAACACTGAAGCTTTCTTT.

In this sample, this clone turned up once. The chain links TRBV11-2 to TRBJ2-5, with 7 nucleotides matching TRBD2. This CDR3 is 16 amino acids long. The germline CDR1 and CDR2 sequences are SGHAT and FQNNGV. V lost 5 bases to trimming and J lost 1 base; unmatched junction nucleotides: 10. CDR3 coding DNA: TGTGCCAGCAGCCGGCGGGGGTCGGATTTCCAAGAGACCCAGTACTTC. It translates to CASSRRGSDFQETQYF.

The chain links TRBV6-5 to TRBJ2-2, with D uncertain. Germline lookup yields CDR1 MNHEY and CDR2 SVGAGI. Trimming shortened V by 9 bases and J by 7 bases, and 21 bases separated the two germline ends. The CDR3 extends over 15 amino acids. The CDR3 spells CASSGRSFGSGELFF. The CDR3 region has the DNA TGTGCCAGTTCAGGCAGGTCTTTTGGAAGCGGGGAGCTGTTTTTT.

The rearrangement joins TRBV15 to TRBJ2-1, with D possibly being TRBD1 (6 bases). This CDR3 is 16 amino acids long. V was shortened by 6 bases and J by 3 bases, with 18 bases between the two germline ends. Per the germline V gene, CDR1 is LNHNV and CDR2 is YYDKDF (reference sequence). CDR3 protein: CATRTGKTGSYNEQFF. CDR3 in DNA: TGTGCCACCAGGACCGGAAAAACAGGGAGCTACAATGAGCAGTTCTTC.

The CDR3 DNA sequence: TGTGCCTGGACCACCAAGGCCGGGGGAGTCGATGAGCAGTTCTTC. Its translation: CAWTTKAGGVDEQFF. The rearrangement joins TRBV30 to TRBJ2-1, with D possibly TRBD2 on 6 matching bases. Looked up from germline, CDR1 is GTSNPN and CDR2 is SVGIG (reference sequence). Trimming shortened V by 4 bases and J by 8 bases, and 21 bases separated the two germline ends. This CDR3 comprises 15 residues.

The CDR3 DNA sequence: TGCGCCAGCAGCCAACACACAAGGGGACAGCAGAACACTGAAGCTTTCTTT. It yields the protein CASSQHTRGQQNTEAFF. The V call is TRBV4-3, the J call TRBJ1-1; 7 bases agree with TRBD1. CDR3 size: 17 residues. Germline loops: CDR1 LGHNA, CDR2 YSLEER. V shed 2 bases, J shed 1 base, and the junction held 10 bases outside the gene matches.

The V gene is TRBV10-3, the J gene TRBJ1-2; TRBD1 aligns across 7 bases. CDR3 length: 13 amino acids. V lost 5 bases, J lost 2 bases, and 2 bases stayed unmatched. Germline values: CDR1 ENHRY, CDR2 SYGVKD. DNA for the CDR3: TGTGCCATCAGTAGGGACAGCAACTATGGCTACACCTTC. It specifies CAISRDSNYGYTF.